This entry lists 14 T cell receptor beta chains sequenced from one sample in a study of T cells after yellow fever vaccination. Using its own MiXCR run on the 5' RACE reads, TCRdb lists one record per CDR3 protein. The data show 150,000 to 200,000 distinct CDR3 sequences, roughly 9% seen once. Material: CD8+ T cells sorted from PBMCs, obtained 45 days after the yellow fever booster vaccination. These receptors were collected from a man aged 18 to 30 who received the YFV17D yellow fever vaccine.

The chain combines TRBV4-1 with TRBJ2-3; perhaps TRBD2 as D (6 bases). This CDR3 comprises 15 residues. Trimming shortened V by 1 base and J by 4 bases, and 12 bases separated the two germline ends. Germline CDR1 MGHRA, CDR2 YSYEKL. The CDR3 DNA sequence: TGCGCCAGCAGCCAAGGGGTGGGGGGAGCAGATACGCAGTATTTT. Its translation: CASSQGVGGADTQYF.

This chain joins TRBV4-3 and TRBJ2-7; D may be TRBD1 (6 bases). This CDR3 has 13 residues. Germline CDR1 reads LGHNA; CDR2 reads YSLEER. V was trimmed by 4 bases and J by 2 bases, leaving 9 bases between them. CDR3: CASSRDTAYEQYF. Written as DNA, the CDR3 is TGCGCCAGCAGCCGGGACACTGCCTACGAGCAGTACTTC.

The CDR3 region is CASTPSRSRYF. CDR3 DNA: TGTGCCAGCACCCCTAGCAGGAGTAGGTATTTT. The chain is built from TRBV27 and TRBJ2-3; TRBD2 is a possible D gene (5 bases). V was cut by 7 bases and J by 14 bases, with 16 bases left in between. Per germline, CDR1 MNHEY and CDR2 SMNVEV (reference sequence). The CDR3 totals 11 residues.

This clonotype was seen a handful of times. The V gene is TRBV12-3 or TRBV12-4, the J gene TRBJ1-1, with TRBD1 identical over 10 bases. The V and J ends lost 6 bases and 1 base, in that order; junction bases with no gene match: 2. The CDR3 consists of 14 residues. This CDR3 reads CASRTGGANTEAFF. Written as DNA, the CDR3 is TGTGCCAGCAGGACAGGGGGCGCGAACACTGAAGCTTTCTTT.

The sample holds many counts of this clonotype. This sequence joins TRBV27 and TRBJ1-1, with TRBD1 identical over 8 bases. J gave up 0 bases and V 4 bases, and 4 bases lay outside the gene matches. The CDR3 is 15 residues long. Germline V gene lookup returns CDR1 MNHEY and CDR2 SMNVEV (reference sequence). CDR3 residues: CASSWGQAMNTEAFF. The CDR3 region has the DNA TGTGCCAGCAGTTGGGGACAGGCTATGAACACTGAAGCTTTCTTT.

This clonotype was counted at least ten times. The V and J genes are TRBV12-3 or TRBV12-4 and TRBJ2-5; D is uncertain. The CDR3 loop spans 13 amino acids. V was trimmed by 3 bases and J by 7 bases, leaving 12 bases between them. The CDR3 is CASSFGGSGTQYF. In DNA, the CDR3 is TGTGCCAGCAGTTTTGGTGGCTCGGGGACCCAGTACTTC.

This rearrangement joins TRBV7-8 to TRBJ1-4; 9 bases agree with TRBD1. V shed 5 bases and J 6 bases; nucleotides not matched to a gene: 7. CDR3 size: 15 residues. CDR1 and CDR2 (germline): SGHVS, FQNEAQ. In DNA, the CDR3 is TGTGCCAGCAGCACCACAGGGGGCGCGGATGAAAAACTGTTTTTT. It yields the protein CASSTTGGADEKLFF.

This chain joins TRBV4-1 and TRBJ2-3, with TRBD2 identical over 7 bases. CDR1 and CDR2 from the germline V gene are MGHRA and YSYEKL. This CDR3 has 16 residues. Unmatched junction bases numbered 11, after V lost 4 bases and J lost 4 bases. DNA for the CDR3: TGCGCCAGCAGCCCATCGACTAGCAGGAAGCCAGATACGCAGTATTTT. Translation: CASSPSTSRKPDTQYF.

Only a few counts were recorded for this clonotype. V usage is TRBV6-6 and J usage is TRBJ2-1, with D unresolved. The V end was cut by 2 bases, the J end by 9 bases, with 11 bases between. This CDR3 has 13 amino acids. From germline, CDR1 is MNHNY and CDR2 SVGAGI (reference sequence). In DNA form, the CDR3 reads TGTGCCAGCAGTTACGTCGCAGGCGGTGAGCAGTTCTTC. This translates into CASSYVAGGEQFF.

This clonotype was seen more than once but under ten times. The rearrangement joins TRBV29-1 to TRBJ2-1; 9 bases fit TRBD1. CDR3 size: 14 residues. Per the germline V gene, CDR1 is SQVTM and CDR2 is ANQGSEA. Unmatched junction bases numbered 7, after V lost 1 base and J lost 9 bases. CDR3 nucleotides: TGCAGCGTTGAAGTATGGGACAGGGAACGTGAGCAGTTCTTC. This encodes CSVEVWDREREQFF.

As DNA, the CDR3 is TGTGCCAGCCGAATGGGACAGGTGGACGAAGCTTTCTTT. Its protein product is CASRMGQVDEAFF. The rearrangement joins TRBV12-3 or TRBV12-4 to TRBJ1-1; 8 positions match TRBD1. This CDR3 spans 13 amino acids. The V segment lost 8 bases and the J segment 8 bases; nucleotides outside the gene matches: 10.

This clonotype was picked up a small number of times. Here the CDR3 DNA reads TGTGCCAGCAGTTTAACAGTAAACGGTCAGCCCCAGCATTTT. Its translation: CASSLTVNGQPQHF. The chain employs TRBV12-3 or TRBV12-4 and TRBJ1-5; D gene uncertain. CDR3 length equals 14 residues. The ends were cut back, 2 bases at V and 6 bases at J, with 11 bases in the middle.

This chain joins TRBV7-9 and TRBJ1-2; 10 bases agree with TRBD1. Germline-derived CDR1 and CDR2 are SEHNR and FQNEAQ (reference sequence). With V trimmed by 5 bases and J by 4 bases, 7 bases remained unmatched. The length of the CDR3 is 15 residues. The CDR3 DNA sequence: TGTGCCAGCAGCCCGACAGGGGGCGCGCTCTATGGCTACACCTTC. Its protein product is CASSPTGGALYGYTF. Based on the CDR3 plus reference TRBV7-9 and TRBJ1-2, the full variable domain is DTGVSQNPRHKITKRGQNVTFRCDPISEHNRLYWYRQTLGQGPEFLTYFQNEAQLEKSRLLSDRFSAERPKGSFSTLEIQRTEQGDSAMYLCASSPTGGALYGYTFGSGTRLTVV.

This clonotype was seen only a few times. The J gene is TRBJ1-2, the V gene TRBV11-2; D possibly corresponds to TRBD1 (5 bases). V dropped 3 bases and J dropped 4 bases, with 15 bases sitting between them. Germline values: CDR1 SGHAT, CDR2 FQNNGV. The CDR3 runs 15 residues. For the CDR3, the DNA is TGTGCCAGCAGCTTCAAGGGCCGGGGCCCCTATGGCTACACCTTC. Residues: CASSFKGRGPYGYTF.